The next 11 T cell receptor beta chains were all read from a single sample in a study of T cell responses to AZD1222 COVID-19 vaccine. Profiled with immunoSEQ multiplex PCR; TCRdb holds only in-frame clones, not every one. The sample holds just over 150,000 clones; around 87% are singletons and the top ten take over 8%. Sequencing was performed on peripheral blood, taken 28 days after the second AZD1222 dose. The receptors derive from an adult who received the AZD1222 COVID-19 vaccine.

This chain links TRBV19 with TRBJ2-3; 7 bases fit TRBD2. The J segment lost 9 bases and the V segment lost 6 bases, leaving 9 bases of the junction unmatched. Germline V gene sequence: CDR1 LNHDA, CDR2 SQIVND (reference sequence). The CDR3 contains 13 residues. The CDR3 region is CASSEGGLGTQYF. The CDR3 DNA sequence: TGTGCCAGTAGCGAAGGAGGACTAGGCACGCAGTATTTT.

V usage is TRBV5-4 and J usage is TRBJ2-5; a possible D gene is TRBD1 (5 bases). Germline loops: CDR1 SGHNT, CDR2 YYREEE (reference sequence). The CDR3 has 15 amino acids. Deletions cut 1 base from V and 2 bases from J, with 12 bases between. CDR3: CASSLRRQIQETQYF. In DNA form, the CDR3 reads TGTGCCAGCAGCTTGCGCAGACAGATACAAGAGACCCAGTACTTC.

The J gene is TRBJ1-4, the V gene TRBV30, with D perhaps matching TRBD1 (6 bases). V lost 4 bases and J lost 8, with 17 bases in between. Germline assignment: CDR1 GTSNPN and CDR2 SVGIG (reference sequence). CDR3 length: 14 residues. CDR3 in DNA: TGTGCCTGGACAAAAGCGGGACACAAAGAAAAACTGTTTTTT. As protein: CAWTKAGHKEKLFF.

The CDR3 sequence is CASSQGGGPLDEQFF. CDR3 nucleotide sequence: TGTGCCAGCAGCCAAGGGGGAGGGCCCCTCGATGAGCAGTTCTTC. This chain connects TRBV9 to TRBJ2-1, with D possibly matching TRBD2 (7 bases). The germline gives CDR1 SGDLS, CDR2 YYNGEE. The CDR3 has 15 amino acids. V was trimmed by 4 bases and J by 8 bases, leaving 19 bases between them.

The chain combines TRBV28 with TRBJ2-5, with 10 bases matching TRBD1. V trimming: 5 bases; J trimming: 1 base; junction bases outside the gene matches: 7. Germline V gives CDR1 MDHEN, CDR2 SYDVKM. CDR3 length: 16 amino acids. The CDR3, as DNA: TGTGCCAGCAGTGCCGGCGGACAGGGGGTCCAAGAGACCCAGTACTTC. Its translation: CASSAGGQGVQETQYF.

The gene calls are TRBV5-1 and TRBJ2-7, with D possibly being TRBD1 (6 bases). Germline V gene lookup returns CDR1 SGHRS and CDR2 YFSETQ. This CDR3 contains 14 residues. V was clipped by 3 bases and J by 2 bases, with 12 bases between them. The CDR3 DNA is TGCGCCAGCAGCTGGACAGAGCCAGCCTACGAGCAGTACTTC. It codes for CASSWTEPAYEQYF.

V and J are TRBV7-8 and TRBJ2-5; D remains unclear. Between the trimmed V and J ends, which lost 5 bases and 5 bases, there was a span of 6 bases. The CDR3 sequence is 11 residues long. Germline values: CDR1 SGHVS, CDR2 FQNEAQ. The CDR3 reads CASSPKETQYF. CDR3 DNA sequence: TGTGCCAGCAGCCCAAAGGAGACCCAGTACTTC.

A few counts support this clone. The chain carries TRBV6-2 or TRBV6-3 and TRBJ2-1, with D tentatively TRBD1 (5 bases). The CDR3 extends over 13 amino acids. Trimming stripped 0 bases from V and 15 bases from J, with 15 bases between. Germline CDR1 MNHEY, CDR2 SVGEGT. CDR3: CASSYSMTWGAFF. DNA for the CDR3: TGTGCCAGCAGTTACTCGATGACGTGGGGCGCGTTCTTC.

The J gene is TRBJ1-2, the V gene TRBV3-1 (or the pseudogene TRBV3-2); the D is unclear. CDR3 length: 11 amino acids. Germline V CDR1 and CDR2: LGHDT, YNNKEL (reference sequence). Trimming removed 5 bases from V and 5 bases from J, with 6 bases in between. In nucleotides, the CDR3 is TGTGCCAGCAGCAGAGGGTATGGCTACACCTTC. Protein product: CASSRGYGYTF.

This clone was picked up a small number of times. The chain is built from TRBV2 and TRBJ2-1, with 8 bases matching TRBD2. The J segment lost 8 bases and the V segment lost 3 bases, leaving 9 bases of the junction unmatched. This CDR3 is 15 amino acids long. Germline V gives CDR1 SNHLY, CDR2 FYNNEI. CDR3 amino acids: CASSERGLGPYEQFF. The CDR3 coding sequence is TGTGCCAGCAGTGAGAGGGGACTAGGTCCATATGAGCAGTTCTTC.

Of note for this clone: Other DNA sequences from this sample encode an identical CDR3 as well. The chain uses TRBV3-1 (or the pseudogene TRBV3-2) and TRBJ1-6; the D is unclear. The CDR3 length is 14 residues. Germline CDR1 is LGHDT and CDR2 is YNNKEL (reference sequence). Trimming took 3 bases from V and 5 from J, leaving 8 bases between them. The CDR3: CASSHGEDNSPLHF. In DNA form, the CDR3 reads TGTGCCAGCAGCCACGGTGAGGATAATTCACCCCTCCACTTT.